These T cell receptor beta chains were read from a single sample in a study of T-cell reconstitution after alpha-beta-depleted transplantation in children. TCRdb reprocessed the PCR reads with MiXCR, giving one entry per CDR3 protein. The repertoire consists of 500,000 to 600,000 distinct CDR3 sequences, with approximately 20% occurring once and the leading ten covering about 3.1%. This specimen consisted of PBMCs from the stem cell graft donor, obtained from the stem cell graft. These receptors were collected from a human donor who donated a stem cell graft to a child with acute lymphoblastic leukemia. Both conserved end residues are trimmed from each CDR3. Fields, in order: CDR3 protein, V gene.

cdr3_aa: ASSSGVQGYT
v_call: TRBV7-9

cdr3_aa: ASSPGVGTGELF
v_call: TRBV27

cdr3_aa: ASSLSFPLNRDGYT
v_call: TRBV27

cdr3_aa: SASLGDRAYAEY
v_call: TRBV20-1

cdr3_aa: ASTPRDRGYEQY
v_call: TRBV25-1

cdr3_aa: ASSFAGLGNGAQY
v_call: TRBV5-6

cdr3_aa: SARDHSGRAQNTGELF
v_call: TRBV20-1

cdr3_aa: ASILTGTQQSYGYT
v_call: TRBV7-9

cdr3_aa: ASSLGPGRTDTQY
v_call: TRBV7-2

cdr3_aa: ASSLDGTLSTDTQY
v_call: TRBV7-6

cdr3_aa: ASSPPWNGMETQY
v_call: TRBV18

cdr3_aa: SATTGTVTYEQY
v_call: TRBV20-1

cdr3_aa: ASSPAGPDTQY
v_call: TRBV27

cdr3_aa: ASSGGQASNSPLH
v_call: TRBV25-1

cdr3_aa: ASSSAGSRVPQH
v_call: TRBV7-9

cdr3_aa: ASSLSRLAGEDEQF
v_call: TRBV7-9

cdr3_aa: SAAGLNQPQH
v_call: TRBV29-1

cdr3_aa: ASSQAVGYEQY
v_call: TRBV3-1

cdr3_aa: ATIGDTLGEQY
v_call: TRBV7-9

cdr3_aa: ASSLVGLAGVDEQF
v_call: TRBV5-6

cdr3_aa: SVEGNWWGSYEQY
v_call: TRBV29-1

cdr3_aa: ASSLWGNSYEQY
v_call: TRBV27

cdr3_aa: SARSRTLLAYNEQF
v_call: TRBV20-1

cdr3_aa: ASSPAGTINGYT
v_call: TRBV27

cdr3_aa: SAGQGDQPQH
v_call: TRBV20-1

cdr3_aa: ATSNSGIPYEQY
v_call: TRBV15